The 16 T cell receptor beta chains reported below all come from one sample, sequenced in a study of identical twins. One entry per CDR3 protein results from TCRdb running MiXCR on the 5' RACE reads. The top ten hold 2.9% of the sample, which has 430,000 or so distinct CDR3 sequences, 20% to 30% seen once. This sample also appeared in a second study, on T cells expressing NK-cell markers.

The sample taken for sequencing was CD4+ T cells sorted from blood. Receptors were obtained from a young woman in good health.

This clonotype has a handful of counts. V is TRBV5-1 and J is TRBJ2-5; D gene ambiguous. CDR3 length: 13 amino acids. Germline CDR1 SGHRS, CDR2 YFSETQ. The V gene lost 4 bases and the J gene lost 4 bases, with 11 bases spanning the gap. DNA for the CDR3: TGCGCCAGCAGCGTGAGAAATTCAGAGACCCAGTACTTC. Translating gives CASSVRNSETQYF.

This chain connects TRBV6-1 to TRBJ1-2; perhaps TRBD1 as D (6 bases). Trimming pared 11 bases from V and 9 bases from J, leaving 22 bases between. The CDR3 runs 13 residues. Per the germline V gene, CDR1 is MNHNS and CDR2 is SASEGT. CDR3 sequence reads: CAHRAGPESSYTF. In nucleotides, the CDR3 is TGTGCCCACAGGGCCGGACCCGAATCGAGCTACACCTTC.

The sample holds a few counts of this clonotype. One end of the junction varies from germline; a read error may be responsible. This chain connects TRBV12-3 or TRBV12-4 to TRBJ2-7, with no clear D. The CDR3 sequence is 13 residues long. CDR3 amino acids: CASSLDPRGPRLF. CDR3 DNA sequence: TGTGCCAGCAGTTTAGACCCCCGCGGTCCCAGGCTATTC.

This clonotype was counted a few times. The chain recombines TRBV6-1 with TRBJ2-3, with D possibly TRBD2 on 5 matching bases. Deletions cut 8 bases from V and 5 bases from J, with 20 bases between. CDR1 is MNHNS and CDR2 is SASEGT in the germline V gene. The CDR3 sequence is 15 residues long. CDR3 sequence reads: CASREGKAFVDTQYF. The CDR3 DNA follows: TGTGCCAGCCGGGAAGGAAAGGCTTTCGTAGATACGCAGTATTTT.

This clonotype was seen a few times. The CDR3 protein is CASSFILAPHEQYF. CDR3 DNA: TGTGCCAGCAGCTTCATACTGGCCCCCCACGAGCAGTACTTC. V usage is TRBV11-2 and J usage is TRBJ2-7, with no clear D. Trimming removed 3 bases at V and 5 bases at J, with 14 bases between. This CDR3 is 14 amino acids long. CDR1 is SGHAT, CDR2 FQNNGV, per germline.

This clonotype was counted between two and nine times. This chain uses TRBV10-3 with TRBJ2-5; D is ambiguous. The CDR3 totals 14 residues. Germline V gene sequence: CDR1 ENHRY, CDR2 SYGVKD. V lost 0 bases to trimming and J lost 4 bases, with 9 bases between them. CDR3 DNA sequence: TGTGCCATCAGTGAGTCGCCCCCCGGAGAGACCCAGTACTTC. The encoded protein is CAISESPPGETQYF.

This clonotype was found a few times. This chain connects TRBV5-1 to TRBJ2-7; 9 positions match TRBD2. Germline V gives CDR1 SGHRS, CDR2 YFSETQ. V lost 1 base, J lost 2 bases, and 4 bases stayed unmatched. This CDR3 region has 15 residues. CDR3 DNA sequence: TGCGCCAGCAGCTTGACTAGCGGGCTAACCTACGAGCAGTACTTC. Translation gives CASSLTSGLTYEQYF. Full variable domain (outside the CDR3, taken from reference TRBV5-1 and TRBJ2-7): KAGVTQTPRYLIKTRGQQVTLSCSPISGHRSVSWYQQTPGQGLQFLFEYFSETQRNKGNFPGRFSGRQFSNSRSEMNVSTLELGDSALYLCASSLTSGLTYEQYFGPGTRLTVT.

This clonotype has just a few counts. CDR3 coding DNA: TGCAGTGGTCGCTCCTACAATGAGCAGTTCTTC. It encodes CSGRSYNEQFF. V gene TRBV20-1 combines with J gene TRBJ2-1; D call uncertain. The ends were cut back, 7 bases at V and 0 bases at J, with 4 bases in the middle. There are 11 residues in the CDR3. Germline CDR1 DFQATT, CDR2 SNEGSKA (reference sequence).

The V and J genes are TRBV14 and TRBJ2-1; a possible D gene is TRBD2 (5 bases). Looked up from germline, CDR1 is SGHDN and CDR2 is FVKESK. V was shortened by 4 bases and J by 10 bases, with 11 bases between the two germline ends. This CDR3 contains 12 residues. CDR3 DNA: TGTGCCAGCAGCCCCACCGGAGGCGAGCAGTTCTTC. Its translation is CASSPTGGEQFF.

The chain links TRBV12-3 or TRBV12-4 to TRBJ1-2, with D unresolved. V gave up 2 bases and J gave up 8 bases, with 12 bases separating them. CDR3 size: 13 residues. For the CDR3, the DNA is TGTGCCAGCAGTTTAAGCGTGGGTATCGGCTACACCTTC. Protein product: CASSLSVGIGYTF.

The rearrangement joins TRBV20-1 to TRBJ2-5; tentative D call: TRBD1 (5 bases). The CDR3 runs 15 residues. Germline lookup yields CDR1 DFQATT and CDR2 SNEGSKA (reference sequence). V dropped 3 bases and J dropped 3 bases, with 17 bases sitting between them. Written as DNA, the CDR3 is TGCAGTGCTAGGAGAGCAGGGTCTGGCAAAGAGACCCAGTACTTC. It yields the protein CSARRAGSGKETQYF.

The chain combines TRBV20-1 with TRBJ1-5; 9 bases line up with TRBD1. This CDR3 spans 12 amino acids. Germline lookup yields CDR1 DFQATT and CDR2 SNEGSKA (reference sequence). Losses at the gene ends were 6 bases for V and 5 bases for J; bases not matched to a gene: 2. The DNA for the CDR3 is TGCAGTGCCTGGACAGGGGATCAGCCCCAGCATTTT. It codes for CSAWTGDQPQHF.

Concerning this clonotype: Being one base from a much bigger clone, this may be a read error. The chain uses TRBV7-8 and TRBJ2-3; D call uncertain. The assigned J gene may be wrong: the sequence end matches TRBJ1-5 better. Germline values: CDR1 SGHVS, CDR2 FQNEAQ. CDR3 size: 12 residues. Here the CDR3 reads CASSSTIDTQHF. The CDR3 nucleotides read TGTGCCAGCAGCTCAACCATAGATACGCAGCATTTT.

This clonotype was seen repeatedly, ten times or more. V usage is TRBV20-1 and J usage is TRBJ2-7; 9 nucleotides line up with TRBD1. Losses at the gene ends were 0 bases for V and 4 bases for J; bases not matched to a gene: 7. The CDR3 contains 15 residues. Germline assignment: CDR1 DFQATT and CDR2 SNEGSKA (reference sequence). The CDR3 DNA follows: TGCAGTGCTAGAGATTTCCGACAGGGGGGATACGAGCAGTACTTC. It is translated as CSARDFRQGGYEQYF.

The genes are TRBV6-2 or TRBV6-3 and TRBJ2-2; D remains ambiguous. Between the trimmed V and J ends, which lost 2 bases and 7 bases, there was a span of 20 bases. CDR1 MNHEY and CDR2 SVGEGT come from the germline V gene. This CDR3 is 17 amino acids long. The CDR3 bases are TGTGCCAGCAGTTACGCCGACGATTTGGGCTGGGTCGGGGAGCTGTTTTTT. Translation: CASSYADDLGWVGELFF.

The chain combines TRBV7-2 with TRBJ2-3, with 10 bases aligning to TRBD1. The CDR3 contains 15 residues. J lost 5 bases, V lost 5 bases, and 7 bases had no gene match. In germline, CDR1 is SGHTA, CDR2 FQGNSA. CDR3 in amino acids: CASSRGGTGVDTQYF. The CDR3 DNA reads as TGTGCCAGCAGCCGGGGGGGGACAGGGGTAGATACGCAGTATTTT. The whole variable domain, remainder taken from reference TRBV7-2 and TRBJ2-3, is GAGVSQSPSNKVTEKGKDVELRCDPISGHTALYWYRQSLGQGLEFLIYFQGNSAPDKSGLPSDRFSAERTGGSVSTLTIQRTQQEDSAVYLCASSRGGTGVDTQYFGPGTRLTVL.